Listed here are 24 T cell receptor beta chains from one sample, sequenced in a study of CD8 T cells in ankylosing spondylitis. TCRdb re-analysed the 5' RACE reads in MiXCR, keeping a single row per CDR3 protein. This repertoire shows some 270,000 distinct CDR3 sequences, over 15% found once; its top ten account for approximately 33%. The sequencing input was blood, either unsorted or a sorted T cell fraction (not recorded which). These receptors all stem from a male donor with ankylosing spondylitis or in good health (not recorded which).

The V and J genes are TRBV12-3 or TRBV12-4 and TRBJ2-3; TRBD2 matches at 9 bases. V shed 7 bases and J 7 bases; nucleotides not matched to a gene: 9. The length of the CDR3 is 14 residues. The CDR3 nucleotides are TGTGCCAGCACCAGGGGGACTAGCACGAATACGCAGTATTTT. Its protein product is CASTRGTSTNTQYF.

V gene TRBV11-2 combines with J gene TRBJ2-1; D remains unclear. The V and J ends lost 3 bases and 6 bases respectively, with 12 bases between them. This CDR3 spans 14 amino acids. Germline V lookup: CDR1 SGHAT, CDR2 FQNNGV. In DNA, the CDR3 is TGTGCCAGCAGCTTTCCATTAGAACTCAATGAGCAGTTCTTC. Protein sequence: CASSFPLELNEQFF.

V usage is TRBV29-1 and J usage is TRBJ2-3; 7 bases fit TRBD2. The V and J ends lost 4 bases and 2 bases, in that order; junction bases with no gene match: 18. The CDR3 sequence is 18 residues long. CDR1 is SQVTM and CDR2 is ANQGSEA in the germline V gene. The CDR3: CSVGGVTYEGGPTDTQYF. CDR3 DNA: TGCAGCGTTGGGGGGGTCACTTACGAGGGAGGGCCCACAGATACGCAGTATTTT.

The CDR3 here is CASSSATGSSYNEQFF. Written as DNA, the CDR3 is TGCGCCAGCAGTTCTGCGACAGGGAGCTCCTACAATGAGCAGTTCTTC. V is TRBV10-2 and J is TRBJ2-1; 7 nucleotides agree with TRBD1. CDR1 is WSHSY, CDR2 SAAADI, per germline. V lost 5 bases and J lost 0; bases outside the gene matches: 7. The CDR3 covers 16 residues.

This clonotype was seen at least ten times. This sequence joins TRBV3-1 and TRBJ1-3; TRBD1 matches at 7 bases. Germline CDR1 and CDR2: LGHDT and YNNKEL (reference sequence). The V gene end was trimmed by 0 bases and the J gene end by 4 bases; junction bases not matched to a gene: 9. CDR3 length: 17 amino acids. For the CDR3, the DNA is TGTGCCAGCAGCCAAGACAAGACCGGGACAGTGGGAAACACCATATATTTT. Protein sequence: CASSQDKTGTVGNTIYF.

This clonotype turned up a few times. The chain uses TRBV4-1 and TRBJ2-2; TRBD2 is a possible D gene (6 bases). CDR1 is MGHRA, CDR2 YSYEKL, per germline. The CDR3 contains 14 residues. Trimming removed 11 bases from V and 7 bases from J, with 20 bases in between. The CDR3 sequence is CAGIGGSGYGELFF. CDR3 DNA: TGCGCCGGGATTGGGGGGAGTGGTTACGGGGAGCTGTTTTTT.

At least ten counts were recorded for this clonotype. The V call is TRBV11-2, the J call TRBJ2-5; perhaps TRBD1 as D (6 bases). V lost 6 bases, J lost 5 bases, and 13 bases lay in between. Per germline, CDR1 SGHAT and CDR2 FQNNGV. The CDR3 sequence is 13 residues long. CDR3: CASRTGMAETQYF. The CDR3 DNA reads as TGTGCCAGCAGAACAGGGATGGCGGAGACCCAGTACTTC.

The chain joins TRBV5-5 to TRBJ1-5; TRBD1 might be the D (5 bases). This CDR3 has 16 residues. With 0 bases removed from V and 1 base from J, the gap between germline ends came to 11 bases. Germline CDR1 is SGHKS and CDR2 is YYEKEE (reference sequence). The CDR3 here is CASSLVGGGSNQPQHF. The CDR3 DNA reads TGTGCCAGCAGCTTGGTGGGGGGAGGGAGCAATCAGCCCCAGCATTTT.

This clonotype has more than one count but fewer than ten. CDR3 DNA sequence: TGTGCCACCAGCACTTTAGCGAATGCCTACAATGAGCAGTTCTTC. Translating it yields CATSTLANAYNEQFF. This chain uses TRBV15 with TRBJ2-1; tentatively, D is TRBD2 (5 bases). Germline V gene lookup returns CDR1 LNHNV and CDR2 YYDKDF (reference sequence). V was trimmed by 4 bases and J by 2 bases, leaving 12 bases between them. The CDR3 is 15 residues long.

The rearrangement uses TRBV5-1 and TRBJ2-5, with no clear D. From germline, CDR1 is SGHRS and CDR2 YFSETQ. This CDR3 has 13 residues. V lost 4 bases, J lost 0 bases, and 7 bases lay in between. The CDR3 DNA sequence: TGCGCCAGCAGCCCGGAAGACCAAGAGACCCAGTACTTC. It is translated as CASSPEDQETQYF.

A few counts support this clonotype. The CDR3 nucleotides are TGCGCCAGCAGCCAAGTAATTAGCGGGACCTACGAGCAGTACTTC. This sequence encodes CASSQVISGTYEQYF. The chain uses TRBV4-3 and TRBJ2-7; 8 positions match TRBD2. Germline CDR1 and CDR2: LGHNA and YSLEER. This CDR3 comprises 15 residues. Losses at the gene ends were 1 base for V and 2 bases for J; bases not matched to a gene: 4.

In this sample, this clonotype turned up a few times. The chain uses TRBV4-2 and TRBJ2-5; D ambiguous. Germline loops: CDR1 LGHNA, CDR2 YNFKEQ. CDR3 size: 17 residues. V was clipped by 0 bases and J by 5 bases, with 19 bases between them. This CDR3 reads CASSQDPPAIGWETQYF. The CDR3 bases are TGTGCCAGCAGCCAAGATCCCCCAGCGATAGGATGGGAGACCCAGTACTTC.

The V call is TRBV29-1, the J call TRBJ1-2, with D possibly matching TRBD1 (5 bases). Germline V lookup: CDR1 SQVTM, CDR2 ANQGSEA. This CDR3 region has 14 residues. Trimming left V 3 bases short and J 12 bases short, with 23 bases between. The CDR3 DNA follows: TGCAGCGTTGAGGGTGCGAGAAGGGACGGGAAAGACACCTTC. Its translation: CSVEGARRDGKDTF.

V usage is TRBV7-9 and J usage is TRBJ2-7; weak D call: TRBD1 (6 bases). Trimming shortened V by 5 bases and J by 6 bases, and 14 bases separated the two germline ends. Germline values: CDR1 SEHNR, CDR2 FQNEAQ (reference sequence). The CDR3 loop spans 13 amino acids. This CDR3 reads CASSRISGVEQYF. In DNA, the CDR3 is TGTGCCAGCAGCCGTATCTCAGGGGTCGAGCAGTACTTC.

This clonotype was picked up many times. CDR3: CASRDRVYEQYF. CDR3 in DNA: TGTGCCAGCCGGGACAGGGTTTATGAGCAGTACTTC. V and J are TRBV27 and TRBJ2-7, with TRBD1 identical over 9 bases. Looked up from germline, CDR1 is MNHEY and CDR2 is SMNVEV (reference sequence). The CDR3 runs 12 residues. V trimming: 8 bases; J trimming: 7 bases; junction bases outside the gene matches: 6.

In this sample, this clonotype turned up many times. CDR3 loop: CASSSESYEQYF. The CDR3 DNA follows: TGTGCCAGCAGTTCAGAATCCTACGAGCAGTACTTC. J is TRBJ2-7 and V is TRBV7-9; unclear D gene. CDR1 SEHNR and CDR2 FQNEAQ come from the germline V gene (reference sequence). Trimming took 6 bases from V and 1 from J, leaving 7 bases between them. The CDR3 runs 12 residues.

The chain combines TRBV5-1 with TRBJ2-3; D assignment may be TRBD1 or TRBD2 (5 bases each). V lost 1 base, J lost 2 bases, and 11 bases lay in between. The CDR3 length is 15 residues. Germline V gene data show CDR1 as SGHRS and CDR2 as YFSETQ. CDR3 in amino acids: CASSLWGWNTDTQYF. The CDR3 region has the DNA TGCGCCAGCAGCTTGTGGGGGTGGAACACAGATACGCAGTATTTT.

This clonotype was detected only a few times. A junction end diverges from the germline sequence, so it may reflect a read error. The chain links TRBV7-7 to TRBJ2-1; 7 bases map to TRBD2. The length of the CDR3 is 15 residues. The germline CDR1 and CDR2 sequences are SSHAT and FNYEAQ (reference sequence). The CDR3 spells CASSLGAGDGNEQFF. CDR3 DNA sequence: TGTGCTAGCAGCTTAGGGGCGGGAGATGGGAATGAGCAGTTCTTC.

The genes are TRBV7-9 and TRBJ2-1; unclear D gene. Germline values: CDR1 SEHNR, CDR2 FQNEAQ (reference sequence). The ends were cut back, 1 base at V and 5 bases at J, with 15 bases in the middle. This CDR3 has 16 residues. CDR3 in DNA: TGTGCCAGCAGCTTAGTCGGGCGTAATTATGACAATGAGCAGTTCTTC. This codes for CASSLVGRNYDNEQFF.

The chain is built from TRBV4-2 and TRBJ2-7; D call uncertain. CDR3 size: 15 residues. Germline V CDR1 and CDR2: LGHNA, YNFKEQ. Trimming took 1 base from V and 1 from J, leaving 11 bases between them. CDR3 DNA: TGTGCCAGCAGCCAAGCGAGAGGTGGTTCCTACGAGCAGTACTTC. Translation gives CASSQARGGSYEQYF.

The count of this clonotype is one. The rearrangement links TRBV7-3 to TRBJ2-2, with D tentatively TRBD1 (6 bases). Per the germline V gene, CDR1 is SGHTA and CDR2 is FQGTGA. This CDR3 is 16 amino acids long. The V end was cut by 4 bases, the J end by 0 bases, with 12 bases between. CDR3 protein: CASSSRDTPNTGELFF. CDR3 bases: TGTGCCAGCAGCTCCCGGGACACGCCGAACACCGGGGAGCTGTTTTTT.

The chain has TRBV29-1 and TRBJ1-1; maybe TRBD1 (5 bases). CDR3 size: 12 residues. The V end was cut by 5 bases, the J end by 3 bases, with 10 bases between. Per the germline V gene, CDR1 is SQVTM and CDR2 is ANQGSEA. CDR3 protein: CSVSDMDTEAFF. The CDR3 DNA reads as TGCAGCGTTTCGGACATGGACACTGAAGCTTTCTTT.

The V call is TRBV24-1, the J call TRBJ2-1; the match to TRBD2 covers 8 bases. J was trimmed by 0 bases and V by 4 bases; bases with no gene match: 4. This CDR3 contains 16 residues. CDR1 is KGHDR and CDR2 is SFDVKD in the germline V gene. CDR3 nucleotide sequence: TGTGCCACCAGTGACACAAGCGGGAGCTCCTACAATGAGCAGTTCTTC. It encodes CATSDTSGSSYNEQFF.

The V and J genes are TRBV28 and TRBJ2-2, with TRBD1 identical over 7 bases. V dropped 6 bases and J dropped 5; count of bases not matched to a gene: 12. In germline, CDR1 is MDHEN, CDR2 SYDVKM. CDR3 length equals 16 residues. The DNA of the CDR3 is TGTGCCAGCAGCGGGACCGACAGGGATCTTACCGGGGAGCTGTTTTTT. Protein product: CASSGTDRDLTGELFF.